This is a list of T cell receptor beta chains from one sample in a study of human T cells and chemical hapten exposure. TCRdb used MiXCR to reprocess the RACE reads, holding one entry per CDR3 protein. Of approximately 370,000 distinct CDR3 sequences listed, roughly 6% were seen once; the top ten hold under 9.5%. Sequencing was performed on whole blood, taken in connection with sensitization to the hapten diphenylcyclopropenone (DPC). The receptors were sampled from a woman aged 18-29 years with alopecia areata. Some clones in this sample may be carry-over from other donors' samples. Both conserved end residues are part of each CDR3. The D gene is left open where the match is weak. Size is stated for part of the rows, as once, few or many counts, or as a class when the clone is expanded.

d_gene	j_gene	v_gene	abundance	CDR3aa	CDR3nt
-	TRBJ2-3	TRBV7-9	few	CASSLPPPDTQYF	TGTGCCAGCAGCTTACCCCCTCCAGATACGCAGTATTTT
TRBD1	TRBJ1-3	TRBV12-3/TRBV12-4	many	CASSPGQGRNTIYF	TGTGCCAGCAGTCCGGGACAGGGGAGAAACACCATATATTTT
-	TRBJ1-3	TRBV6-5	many	CASSYGTSSGNTIYF	TGTGCCAGCAGTTATGGGACTAGCTCTGGAAACACCATATATTTT
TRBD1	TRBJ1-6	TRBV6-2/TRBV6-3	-	CDSSYRTGASSPLHF	TGTGACAGCAGTTACCGAACAGGGGCGAGTTCACCCCTCCACTTT
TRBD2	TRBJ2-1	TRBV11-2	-	CASRPGLAGGTRYNEQFF	TGTGCCAGCAGACCCGGTCTAGCGGGGGGAACAAGATACAATGAGCAGTTCTTC
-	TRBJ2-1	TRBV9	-	CASSQTESHNEQFF	TGTGCCAGCAGCCAAACGGAATCTCACAATGAGCAGTTCTTC
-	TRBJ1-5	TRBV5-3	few	CARSPLDGPQHF	TGTGCCAGAAGCCCGTTAGACGGGCCCCAGCATTTT
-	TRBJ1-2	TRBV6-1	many	CASSAQENYGYTF	TGTGCCAGCAGCGCCCAAGAAAACTATGGCTACACCTTC
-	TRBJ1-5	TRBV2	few	CASSGRGGIQPQHF	TGTGCCAGCAGTGGGCGGGGAGGTATTCAGCCCCAGCATTTT
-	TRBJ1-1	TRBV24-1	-	CATSDPAGADTEAFF	TGTGCCACCAGTGATCCCGCCGGGGCAGACACTGAAGCTTTCTTT
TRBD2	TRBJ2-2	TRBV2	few	CATGLAGTGELFF	TGTGCCACCGGACTAGCAGGCACCGGGGAGCTGTTTTTT
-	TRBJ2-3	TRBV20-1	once	CSASSWVGGIDTQYF	TGCAGTGCTAGTAGTTGGGTAGGGGGGATAGATACGCAGTATTTT
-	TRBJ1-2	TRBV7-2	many	CASSLWTASYGYTF	TGTGCCAGCAGCCTGTGGACAGCCAGCTATGGCTACACCTTC
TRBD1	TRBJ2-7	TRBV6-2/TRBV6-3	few	CASSSGTADSKYF	TGTGCCAGCAGTTCAGGGACAGCGGACTCTAAGTACTTC
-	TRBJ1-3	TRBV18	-	CASSILQDSGNTIYF	TGTGCCAGCTCAATTCTACAGGACTCTGGAAACACCATATATTTT
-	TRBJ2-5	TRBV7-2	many	CASSGLYETQYF	TGTGCCAGCAGCGGACTATATGAGACCCAGTACTTC
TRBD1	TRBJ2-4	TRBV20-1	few	CSARTGRIQYF	TGCAGTGCGCGGACAGGTCGGATTCAGTACTTC
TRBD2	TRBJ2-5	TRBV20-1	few	CSVRATSVQETQYF	TGCAGTGTTAGAGCGACTAGCGTCCAAGAGACCCAGTACTTC
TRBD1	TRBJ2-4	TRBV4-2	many	CASSQDRDRKNIQYF	TGTGCCAGCAGCCAAGATAGGGACAGAAAAAACATTCAGTACTTC
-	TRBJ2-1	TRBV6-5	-	CASSFSRTAIGNEQFF	TGTGCCAGCAGTTTTTCCCGGACAGCCATCGGGAATGAGCAGTTCTTC
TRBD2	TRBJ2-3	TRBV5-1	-	CASSSRRGGDTDTQYF	TGCGCCAGCAGCTCCCGTCGGGGGGGGGACACAGATACGCAGTATTTT
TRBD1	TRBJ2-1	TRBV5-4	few	CASSVQGPGNEQFF	TGTGCCAGCAGCGTACAGGGGCCAGGGAATGAGCAGTTCTTC
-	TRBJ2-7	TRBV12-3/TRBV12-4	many	CASSFILSSYEQYF	TGTGCCAGCAGTTTCATCCTGAGCTCCTACGAGCAGTACTTC
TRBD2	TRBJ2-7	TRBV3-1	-	CASSPPPSGVHEQYF	TGTGCCAGCAGCCCACCGCCAAGCGGGGTCCACGAGCAGTACTTC
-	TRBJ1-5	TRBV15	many	CATSRARYQPQHF	TGTGCCACCAGCAGAGCCCGTTATCAGCCCCAGCATTTT
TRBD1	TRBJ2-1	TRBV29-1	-	CSVSGQLTYNEQFF	TGCAGCGTCTCGGGACAGCTCACCTACAATGAGCAGTTCTTC
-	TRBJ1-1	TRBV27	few	CASSLFWPLNTEAFF	TGTGCCAGCAGTTTATTTTGGCCTTTGAACACTGAAGCTTTCTTT
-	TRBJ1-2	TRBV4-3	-	CASSQDWETGSNYGYTF	TGCGCCAGCAGCCAAGATTGGGAGACAGGATCTAACTATGGCTACACCTTC
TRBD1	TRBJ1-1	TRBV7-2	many	CASSHDRGVRMNTEAFF	TGTGCCAGCAGCCACGACAGGGGCGTCCGTATGAACACTGAAGCTTTCTTT
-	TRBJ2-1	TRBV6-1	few	CASSEAERTLYNEQFF	TGTGCCAGCAGTGAAGCAGAGCGGACCCTCTACAATGAGCAGTTCTTC
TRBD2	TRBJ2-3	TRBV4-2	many	CASSQETSGGHTDTQYF	TGTGCCAGCAGCCAAGAGACTAGCGGGGGCCACACAGATACGCAGTATTTT
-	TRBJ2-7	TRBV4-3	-	CASSQLDGGAYEQYF	TGCGCCAGCAGCCAGTTGGACGGGGGAGCCTACGAGCAGTACTTC